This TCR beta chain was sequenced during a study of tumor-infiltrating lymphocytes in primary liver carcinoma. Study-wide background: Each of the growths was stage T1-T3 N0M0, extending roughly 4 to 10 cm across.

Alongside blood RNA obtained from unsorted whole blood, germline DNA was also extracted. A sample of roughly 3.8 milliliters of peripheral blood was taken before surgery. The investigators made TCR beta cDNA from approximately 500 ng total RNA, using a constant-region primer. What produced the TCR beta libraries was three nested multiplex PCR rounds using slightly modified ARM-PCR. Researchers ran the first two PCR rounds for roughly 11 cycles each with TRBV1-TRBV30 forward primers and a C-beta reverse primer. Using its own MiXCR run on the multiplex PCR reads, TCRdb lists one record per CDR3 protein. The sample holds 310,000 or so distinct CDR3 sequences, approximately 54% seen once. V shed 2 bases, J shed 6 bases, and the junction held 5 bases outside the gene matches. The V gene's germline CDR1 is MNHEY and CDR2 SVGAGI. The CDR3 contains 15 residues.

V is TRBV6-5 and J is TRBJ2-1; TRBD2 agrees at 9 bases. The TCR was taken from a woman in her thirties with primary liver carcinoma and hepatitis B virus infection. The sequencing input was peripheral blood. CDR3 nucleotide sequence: TGTGCCAGCAGTTACGGCGGGGGGGGGGGCAATGAGCAGTTCTTC. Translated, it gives CASSYGGGGGNEQFF.